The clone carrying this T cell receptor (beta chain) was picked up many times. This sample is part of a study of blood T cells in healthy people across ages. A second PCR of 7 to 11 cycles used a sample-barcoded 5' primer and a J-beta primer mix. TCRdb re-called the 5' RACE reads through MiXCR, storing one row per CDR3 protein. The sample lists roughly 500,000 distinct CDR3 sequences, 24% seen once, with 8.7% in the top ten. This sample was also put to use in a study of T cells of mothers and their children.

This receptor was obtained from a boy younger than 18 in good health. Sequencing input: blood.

CDR3 residues: CASSGSGSYNEQFF. The CDR3 bases are TGCGCCAGCAGCGGTAGCGGGAGTTACAATGAGCAGTTCTTC. V and J are TRBV5-1 and TRBJ2-1; 9 bases map to TRBD2. The CDR3 length is 14 residues. V lost 4 bases to trimming and J lost 4 bases; unmatched junction nucleotides: 3. The germline V gene has CDR1 SGHRS and CDR2 YFSETQ.